The T cell receptor (beta chain) under discussion was sequenced for a study of identical twins. Study-wide points: It was possible that invariant MAIT and iNKT cells partly confounded the zero-insertion analyses. Among out-of-frame alpha sequences shared by twins, low generation probability occurred in excess.

The donor group consisted entirely of healthy Caucasians. TCRdb re-derived calls from the 5' RACE reads in MiXCR, one entry per CDR3 protein. The table lists 500,000 to 650,000 distinct CDR3 sequences, under 8.5% of them singletons. Germline CDR1 is SQVTM and CDR2 is ANQGSEA. V shed 4 bases and J shed 4 bases, with 20 bases lying between them. The CDR3 is made up of 16 amino acids. This clonotype came up many times. No antigen is known for it. The sample was also reused in another study, on yellow fever vaccine responses in identical twins.

The receptor was isolated from a woman aged 18-29 years in good health. Sequencing was performed on PBMCs. This rearrangement joins TRBV29-1 to TRBJ2-1; maybe TRBD2 (6 bases). The CDR3: CSVGLFGDFLYNEQFF. In DNA, the CDR3 is TGCAGCGTTGGATTGTTCGGGGACTTCTTATACAATGAGCAGTTCTTC.